This paragraph covers one T cell receptor beta chain sequence. Its antigen is as yet unknown. This sample was included in a study of cytomegalovirus exposure and HLA in healthy donors. This PCR relied on a set of 60 Vbeta primers and 13 Jbeta primers. Profiled with immunoSEQ multiplex PCR; TCRdb holds only in-frame clones, not every one. Among approximately 110,000 clones listed, approximately 78% were seen once. Study-wide points: No immune exposure information besides CMV serostatus was available. Both high specificity and high sensitivity reportedly marked the classifier's diagnosis of cytomegalovirus status. Associated with cytomegalovirus, according to the listing, were 150 to 200 TCR beta chains.

V was shortened by 4 bases and J by 3 bases, with 12 bases between the two germline ends. The CDR3 runs 14 residues. From germline, CDR1 is MRHNA and CDR2 SNTAGT. The V gene is TRBV6-4, the J gene TRBJ1-1; D perhaps matches TRBD1 (6 bases). The source material was PBMCs. The receptor was isolated from a man in his forties in good health and CMV-seronegative. CDR3 in DNA: TGTGCCAGCAGTGTAACAGGGTGGGACACTGAAGCTTTCTTT. It yields the protein CASSVTGWDTEAFF.